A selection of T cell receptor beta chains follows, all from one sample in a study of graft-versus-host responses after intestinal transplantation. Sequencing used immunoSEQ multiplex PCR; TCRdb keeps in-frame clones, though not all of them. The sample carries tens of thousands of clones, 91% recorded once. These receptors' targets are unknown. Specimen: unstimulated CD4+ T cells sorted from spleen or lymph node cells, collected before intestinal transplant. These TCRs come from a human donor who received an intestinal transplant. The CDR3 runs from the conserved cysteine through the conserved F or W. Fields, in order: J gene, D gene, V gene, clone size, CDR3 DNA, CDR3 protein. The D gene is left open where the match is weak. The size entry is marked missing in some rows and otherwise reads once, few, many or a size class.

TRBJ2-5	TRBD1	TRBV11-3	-	TGTGCCAGCAGCCCGGGACAGCGCGGCACCCAGTACTTC	CASSPGQRGTQYF
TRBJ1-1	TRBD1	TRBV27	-	TGTGCCAGCAGTTTATTGGCAGGGGGGAACACTGAAGCTTTCTTT	CASSLLAGGNTEAFF
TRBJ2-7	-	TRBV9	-	TGTGCCAGCAGCGTAGAAGCGGAGAACTACGAGCAGTACTTC	CASSVEAENYEQYF
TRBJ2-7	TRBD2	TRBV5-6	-	TGTGCCAGCACCCTGCCGGGGACTAGCGGGGGAAGCTCCTACGAGCAGTACTTC	CASTLPGTSGGSSYEQYF
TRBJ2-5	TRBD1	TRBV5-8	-	TGTGCCAGCAGCCGTACAGGGGGCGAAAAGACCCAGTACTTC	CASSRTGGEKTQYF
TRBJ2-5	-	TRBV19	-	TGTGCCAGTAGCACAGGGACAACGTACCAAGAGACCCAGTACTTC	CASSTGTTYQETQYF
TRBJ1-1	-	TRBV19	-	TGTGCCAGTATGACGACTGTGAACACTGAAGCTTTCTTT	CASMTTVNTEAFF
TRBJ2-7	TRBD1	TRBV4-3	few	TGCGCCAGCAGCCGGGAACCGGGACAGGGCGCCTACGAGCAGTACTTC	CASSREPGQGAYEQYF
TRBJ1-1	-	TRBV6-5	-	TGTGCCAGCAGTTACTCGACGCGGGTATACGGGACTGAAGCTTTCTTT	CASSYSTRVYGTEAFF
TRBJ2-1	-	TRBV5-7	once	TGTGCCAGCAGCTGGGGATTAGCGACGGGTGAGCAGTTCTTC	CASSWGLATGEQFF
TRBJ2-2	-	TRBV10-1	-	TGCGCCAGCAGCCGACAGGACCGGGACACCGGGGAGCTGTTTTTT	CASSRQDRDTGELFF
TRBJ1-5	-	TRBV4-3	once	TGCGCCAGCAGCCAAGAAGTTGGAGGGAATCAGCCCCAGCATTTT	CASSQEVGGNQPQHF
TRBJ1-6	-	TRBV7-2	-	TGTGCCAGCAGCTTATTACCGGGCTATAATTCACCCCTCCACTTT	CASSLLPGYNSPLHF
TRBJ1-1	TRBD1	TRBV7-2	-	TGTGCCAGCAGCCAAGGACAGGGGTCGAACACTGAAGCTTTCTTT	CASSQGQGSNTEAFF
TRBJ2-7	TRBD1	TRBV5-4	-	TGTGCCAGCAGCCAGGGACAGGGGAGGGACGAGCAGTACTTC	CASSQGQGRDEQYF
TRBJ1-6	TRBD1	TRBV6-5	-	TGTGCCAGCAGTTACACGCGCGGACAGGGAAATTCACCCCTCCACTTT	CASSYTRGQGNSPLHF
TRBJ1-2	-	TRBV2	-	TGTGCCAGCAGTGAGGCCACACCGGGTAGTGGCTACACCTTC	CASSEATPGSGYTF
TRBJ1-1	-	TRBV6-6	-	TGTGCCAGCAGAGGGGGGAACACTGAAGCTTTCTTT	CASRGGNTEAFF
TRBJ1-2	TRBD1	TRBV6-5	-	TGTGCCAGCAGACAGGGGAACTATGGCTACACCTTC	CASRQGNYGYTF
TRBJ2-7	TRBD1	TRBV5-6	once	TGTGCCAGCAGCCCGACAGGGGAGTCCTACGAGCAGTACTTC	CASSPTGESYEQYF
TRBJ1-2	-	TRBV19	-	TGTGCCAGTAGTTTCACAGGGCCTAACTATGGCTACACCTTC	CASSFTGPNYGYTF
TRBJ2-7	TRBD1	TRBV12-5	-	TGTGCTAGTGGTTTGCTCACCGGGACAGGCATTACGCGGGAGCAGTACTTC	CASGLLTGTGITREQYF
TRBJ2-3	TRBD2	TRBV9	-	TGTGCCAGCAGCGGACTAGCTAAAGACACAGATACGCAGTATTTT	CASSGLAKDTDTQYF
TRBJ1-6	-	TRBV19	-	TGTGCCAGTAGTATGAGGGGGGGGCTCTCCTATAATTCACCCCTCCACTTT	CASSMRGGLSYNSPLHF
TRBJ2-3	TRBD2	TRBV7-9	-	TGTGCCAGCAGCTTAGCGGTAGCGGGGGGCACAGATACGCAGTATTTT	CASSLAVAGGTDTQYF
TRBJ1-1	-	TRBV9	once	TGTGCCAGCAGCGGATCACAGGGATTCGGCACTGAAGCTTTCTTT	CASSGSQGFGTEAFF
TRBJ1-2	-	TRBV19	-	TGTGCCAGTAGTATAGATTGGCCTGCGGGGTCCAGGAACTTC	CASSIDWPAGSRNF
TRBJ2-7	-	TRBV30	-	TGTGCCTGGAGTGCAGGTCGGGGTTGGAAGGGCTACGAGCAGTACTTC	CAWSAGRGWKGYEQYF
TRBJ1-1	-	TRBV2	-	TGTGCCAGCACGACAGTAACGAACACTGAAGCTTTCTTT	CASTTVTNTEAFF
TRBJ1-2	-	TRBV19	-	TGTGCCAGTAGTCCAAACTCAGGGGCCTATGGCTACACCTTC	CASSPNSGAYGYTF
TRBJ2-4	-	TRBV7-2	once	TGTGCCAGCAGCTTAGCCGGGTTAGACATTCAGTACTTC	CASSLAGLDIQYF
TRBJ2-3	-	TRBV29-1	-	TGCAGCGTTGACCGGCAGGGCGCAGATACGCAGTATTTT	CSVDRQGADTQYF
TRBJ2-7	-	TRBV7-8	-	TGTGCCAGCAGCTTAGAAAGCGCGGTTGTTTTCTCCTACGAGCAGTACTTC	CASSLESAVVFSYEQYF
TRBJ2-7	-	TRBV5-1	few	TGCGCCAGCAGCCCTCTAGGAGGGGTGGAGCAGTACTTC	CASSPLGGVEQYF
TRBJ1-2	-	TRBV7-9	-	TGTGCCAGCAGCCCATACAGGGACACTAACTATGGCTACACCTTC	CASSPYRDTNYGYTF
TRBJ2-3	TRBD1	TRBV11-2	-	TGTGCCAGCAGCTTACAGGGGGTCGGAGATACGCAGTATTTT	CASSLQGVGDTQYF
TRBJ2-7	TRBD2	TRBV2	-	TGTGCCAGCCATGCGGAGCGGGGACCCTACGAGCAGTACTTC	CASHAERGPYEQYF
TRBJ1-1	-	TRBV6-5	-	TGTGCCAGCAGTTGGGACACGTTCATGAACACTGAAGCTTTCTTT	CASSWDTFMNTEAFF
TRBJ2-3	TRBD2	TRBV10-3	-	TGTGCCATCAGTACCGGGACTAGCGGGGGGGCAGGGCCAGATACGCAGTATTTT	CAISTGTSGGAGPDTQYF
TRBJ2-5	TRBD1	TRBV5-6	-	TGTGCCAGCAGCTTGGGACAGGGGCCCGTGGAGTACTTC	CASSLGQGPVEYF
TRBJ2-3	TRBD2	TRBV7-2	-	TGTGCCAGCAGCCGGGGACTAGCGGGACCTGCTAGCACAGATACGCAGTATTTT	CASSRGLAGPASTDTQYF
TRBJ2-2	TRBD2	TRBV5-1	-	TGCGCCAGCAGGGGGACTAGCGGGGCCACCGGGGAGCTGTTTTTT	CASRGTSGATGELFF
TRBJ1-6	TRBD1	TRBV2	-	TGTGCCAGCCTACGACAGGGAGCGAATTCACCCCTCCACTTT	CASLRQGANSPLHF
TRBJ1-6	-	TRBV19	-	TGTGCCAGTAGAGACAGCCAGAGCTCCTATAATTCACCCCTCCACTTT	CASRDSQSSYNSPLHF
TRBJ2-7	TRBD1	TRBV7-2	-	TGTGCCAGCAGCAGCGAGCGACAGGGAGCGTCCCACTTC	CASSSERQGASHF